Below, 2 T cell receptor beta chains from the same sample are listed, as sequenced in a study of cytomegalovirus exposure and HLA in healthy donors. The PCR employed 60 Vbeta primers together with 13 Jbeta primers. Sequencing used immunoSEQ multiplex PCR; TCRdb keeps in-frame clones, though not all of them. The sample gives some 140,000 clones, roughly 80% of which show up once; around 10% is in the top ten. The sample was PBMCs. These receptor sequences come from a woman in her 50s in good health and CMV-seropositive.

The gene calls are TRBV29-1 and TRBJ2-7, with D hard to call. Trimming shortened V by 4 bases and J by 1 base, and 14 bases separated the two germline ends. The CDR3 covers 14 residues. Germline loops: CDR1 SQVTM, CDR2 ANQGSEA. CDR3 DNA: TGCAGCGTTGGGGCCTACAAGGAATCCTACGAGCAGTACTTC. Protein: CSVGAYKESYEQYF.

In this sample, this clone turned up once. V usage is TRBV6-1 and J usage is TRBJ1-4; D is ambiguous. V dropped 6 bases and J dropped 8 bases, with 16 bases sitting between them. This CDR3 region has 14 residues. CDR1 is MNHNS and CDR2 is SASEGT in the germline V gene. The DNA for the CDR3 is TGTGCCAGCAGCTCCCCGGGAACAGACGAAAAACTGTTTTTT. As protein: CASSSPGTDEKLFF.